This entry concerns a single TCR beta chain. Antigen unknown. The data are from a study of cytomegalovirus exposure and HLA in healthy donors. The study ran its PCR with 60 Vbeta and 13 Jbeta primers. The data were produced by immunoSEQ multiplex PCR, yet TCRdb's version contains in-frame clones alone and is incomplete. Of about 160,000 clones listed, less than 85% are singletons. General study findings and limits: Cytomegalovirus status, reportedly, was diagnosed with high specificity and sensitivity by the classifier. Researchers counted some 150 TCR beta chains as cytomegalovirus-associated.

Donors in the study were healthy people who gave bone marrow. Trimming removed 1 base from V and 13 bases from J, with 17 bases in between. CDR3 length equals 14 residues. The germline CDR1 and CDR2 sequences are SGHDN and FVKESK. The TCR was taken from a boy between 2 and 10 years old in good health and CMV-seronegative. The rearrangement joins TRBV14 to TRBJ1-3; D perhaps matches TRBD1 (6 bases). Sequencing was performed on PBMCs. The CDR3 DNA reads TGTGCCAGCAGCCAAGTGGCAGGGGCGACCGAAATATATTTT. Its translation: CASSQVAGATEIYF.